What follows describes a single TCR beta chain. The source of the sample is a study of blood T cell repertoires in COVID-19. Study context: Samples of COVID-19 (acute and convalescent) were obtained from the United States, Italy and Spain. Sources were T cells, B-cell-depleted T cells, or PBMCs; the material itself was cDNA or gDNA.

As originally analysed: It was from reference gene primer amplification that nucleated cell counts were estimated. Repertoires were generated with immunoSEQ multiplex PCR, while TCRdb's copy carries only in-frame clones and drops some. For V, J and clone size, that table is used; D and trimming come from the DNA. The sample shows 300,000 to 400,000 clones, approximately 86% of them seen only once. The receptor was isolated from a woman aged 55-69 years with COVID-19, enrolled during active disease. Specimen: peripheral blood.

The DNA of the CDR3 is TGTGCCAGTAGTATCACAACTCTAACAGGGGGGGCCGGGGAGCTGTTTTTT. It codes for CASSITTLTGGAGELFF. This chain joins TRBV19 and TRBJ2-2, with D perhaps matching TRBD1 (8 bases). This CDR3 comprises 17 residues. Trimming removed 3 bases at V and 6 bases at J, with 20 bases between. Per the germline V gene, CDR1 is LNHDA and CDR2 is SQIVND (reference sequence).